This note documents a single T cell receptor (beta chain) sequence. How the authors handled the data: Estimates of nucleated cell counts were drawn from the amplification of reference gene primers. The data were produced by immunoSEQ multiplex PCR, yet TCRdb's version contains in-frame clones alone and is incomplete. The V and J calls and clone size come from that table; D and trimming were worked out from the DNA. The sample records over 140,000 clones, 77% being singletons. This record belongs to a study of blood T cell repertoires in COVID-19. About the research overall: Whether acute or convalescent, the COVID-19 samples came from the United States, Italy and Spain. From T cells, B-cell-depleted T cells, or PBMCs came the material, which was cDNA or gDNA.

This clonotype originated in a woman aged 45-65 years with active or convalescent COVID-19. What was sequenced was peripheral blood.

Here the CDR3 reads CASRRASGPYEQYF. DNA of the CDR3: TGTGCCAGCCGGAGGGCTAGCGGACCATACGAGCAGTACTTC. The chain links TRBV6-5 to TRBJ2-7; 7 positions match TRBD2. Germline CDR1 and CDR2: MNHEY and SVGAGI. The length of the CDR3 is 14 residues. Trimming removed 8 bases from V and 4 bases from J; junction bases left unmatched: 11.